This T cell receptor (beta chain) was retrieved from a study of blood T cells in healthy people across ages. Study details: In model experiments, template switching was able to capture about one barcoded beta molecule for every two T cells that were present.

Study conclusions and caveats: Significant beta diversity loss was already apparent by age about 39, declining roughly linearly.

Points on this clonotype: Its antigen is not known. The junction departs from germline at one end; a sequencing error may be responsible.

Germline V gene lookup returns CDR1 MNHEY and CDR2 SVGAGI. This CDR3 contains 13 residues. A J-beta primer mix and a sample-barcoded 5' primer were used in a second PCR of roughly 6 to 12 cycles. Tags on each cDNA molecule came from a template-switch adaptor with 12 random nucleotides. TCRdb reprocessed the 5' RACE reads with MiXCR, giving one entry per CDR3 protein. Of about 1.7 million distinct CDR3 sequences listed, 28% are singletons. This chain links TRBV6-5 with TRBJ1-1; weak D call: TRBD1 (5 bases). This TCR came from a woman younger than 45 in good health. Sequences were obtained from blood. CDR3 in DNA: TGTGTCAGCTACACCGGGCCAGGGACTGAAGCTTTCTTT. Amino acids: CVSYTGPGTEAFF.